This TCR beta chain was sequenced during a study of CD8+CD57+ T cells in acquired aplastic anemia (dated by TCRdb to about 2018). With respect to the entire study: On average, sorted CD4+ and CD8+ cells yielded roughly 3.4 ug of extracted DNA, with a range of roughly 0.18 to 27.4 ug. Healthy donor samples averaged approximately 10 million reads for CD4+ and about 12 million for CD8+ cells. The full study reports these points: Roughly 30 CD8+ CDR3 sequences were shared between patients and controls but appeared highly expressed in patients and within their immunodominant clones. No significant difference in CD8+ Simpson's diversity was found between patients and healthy controls (P=0.060).

This clonotype is judged medium-sized (0.01 to 0.1%). Its antigen has not been determined. Base quality data are lacking; no much larger clone is found one base away. Profiling of TCR beta VDJ combinations and CDR3 sequences used genomic DNA as the template. An Illumina HiSeq 2000 was the platform used for TCR repertoire sequencing. For the original study's pipeline: TRBV/TRBJ rearrangement plots, CDR3 size and DJ length profiles, and Simpson's diversity index were used to assess repertoires. The most abundant DNA sequence in the deep sequencing data was taken as the immunodominant clone. CDR3 amino acid sequences were screened for sharing across subjects and were compared with published repertoires and the VDJdb database. TCRdb applied fastp at Q25 and MiXCR to the public reads, then kept only in-frame beta chains. One record per CDR3 amino acid sequence lists the most common genes and DNA. The V and J calls reflect TCRdb's pipeline rather than the authors' work. The sample table lists around 230,000 distinct CDR3 sequences, over 60% of them with a count of one. Clones ranked in the top ten supply over 25% of the sample.

The germline ends are 6 bases apart after V is trimmed by 0 bases and J by 0 bases. From a lookup of the germline V gene, CDR1 and CDR2 are SGHTS and YDEGEE. The CDR3, cysteine through phenylalanine, is 14 amino acids long. Solely the CDR3 DNA is kept, with 42 bases framed from the first base. In the study, sorted CD4+ and CD8+ blood T cells from patients with severe aplastic anemia and from healthy subjects underwent deep sequencing of TCR repertoires. Ficoll-Paque density gradient centrifugation was used to isolate peripheral blood mononuclear cells. Before DNA was extracted, CD4+ and CD8+ T cells were sorted using either FACS or magnetic beads.

The V and J genes are TRBV5-8 and TRBJ1-2; too little of a D gene remains to name it. The sequenced material came from sorted CD4+, CD8+, or CD8+CD57+ T cells (not recorded which) from PBMCs. This TCR was sampled from a human donor in good health. The nucleotides read TGTGCCAGCAGCTTGGGGACGGCTAACTATGGCTACACCTTC. It translates as CASSLGTANYGYTF.